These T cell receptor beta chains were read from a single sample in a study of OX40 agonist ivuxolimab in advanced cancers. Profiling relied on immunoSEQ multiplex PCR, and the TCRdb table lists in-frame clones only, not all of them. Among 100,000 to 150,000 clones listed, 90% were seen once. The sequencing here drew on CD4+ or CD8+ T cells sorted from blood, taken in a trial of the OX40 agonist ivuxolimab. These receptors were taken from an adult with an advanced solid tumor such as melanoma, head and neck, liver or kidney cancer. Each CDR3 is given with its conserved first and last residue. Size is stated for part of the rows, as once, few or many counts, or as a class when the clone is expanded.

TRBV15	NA	CATSREVLAYEQYF
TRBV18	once	CASSRDRGVQPQHF
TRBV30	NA	CAWNPQGHTEAFF
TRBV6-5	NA	CASSYSVTRAEAFF
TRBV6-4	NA	CASTLGGVVYGYTF
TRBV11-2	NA	CASSPRKESYEQYF
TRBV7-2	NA	CASSPPNWASQPQHF
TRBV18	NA	CASSQGGSLNTEAFF
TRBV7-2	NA	CASSLGSGAGEQYF
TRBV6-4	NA	CASSDGGRVGAFF
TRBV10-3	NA	CATKLAGGSEQYF
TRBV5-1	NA	CASSLGIASRGIGEQYF
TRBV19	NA	CASSKATGGNQPQHF
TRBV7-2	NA	CASSPRGRQETQYF
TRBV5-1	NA	CASSLRQNTDTQYF
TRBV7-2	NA	CASSLLNTGELFF
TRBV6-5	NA	CASSYRRDGEKLFF
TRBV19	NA	CASTTTARGSNSPLHF
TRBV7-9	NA	CASSFSGQGLAKNIQYF
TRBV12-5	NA	CASGDLGANVLTF
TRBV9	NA	CASSVRESGYEQYF
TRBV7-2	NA	CASSTGQGTGGYTF
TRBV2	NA	CASSASGVNTEAFF
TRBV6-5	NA	CASSRDRNSNQPQHF
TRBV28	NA	CASSRPEGESYGYTF
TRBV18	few	CASSPRPLDRMNTEAFF
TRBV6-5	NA	CASRKTLGGTDTQYF
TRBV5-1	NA	CASSLEQGAYEQYF
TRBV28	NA	CASSEPPRSNEKLFF
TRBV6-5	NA	CASSYPGTGGAEAFF
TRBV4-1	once	CASSQRGVNTEAFF
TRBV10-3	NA	CAISESGTSYEQYF
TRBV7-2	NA	CASSSTAQVSGTQYF
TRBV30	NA	CAWSVTGQGSRGTQHF
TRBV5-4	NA	CASSLAGQGNYGYTF
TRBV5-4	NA	CASSQSTEAYNEQFF
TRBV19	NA	CASSRGSYNEQFF
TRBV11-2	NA	CASSFQELIYEQYF
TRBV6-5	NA	CASSYSTTAGQPQHF
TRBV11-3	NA	CASSLIQGGHYEQYF
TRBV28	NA	CASSSGQGPIF
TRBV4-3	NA	CASSQDGWTSGSDTQYF
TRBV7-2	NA	CASSWGRSNTEAFF
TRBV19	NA	CAITDRRNTEAFF
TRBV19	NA	CASSVGNEAFF
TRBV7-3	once	CASSSPTGLAGEDTQYF
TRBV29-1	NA	CSVGSAVEAFF
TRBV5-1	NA	CASSPVLAGVSVIYF